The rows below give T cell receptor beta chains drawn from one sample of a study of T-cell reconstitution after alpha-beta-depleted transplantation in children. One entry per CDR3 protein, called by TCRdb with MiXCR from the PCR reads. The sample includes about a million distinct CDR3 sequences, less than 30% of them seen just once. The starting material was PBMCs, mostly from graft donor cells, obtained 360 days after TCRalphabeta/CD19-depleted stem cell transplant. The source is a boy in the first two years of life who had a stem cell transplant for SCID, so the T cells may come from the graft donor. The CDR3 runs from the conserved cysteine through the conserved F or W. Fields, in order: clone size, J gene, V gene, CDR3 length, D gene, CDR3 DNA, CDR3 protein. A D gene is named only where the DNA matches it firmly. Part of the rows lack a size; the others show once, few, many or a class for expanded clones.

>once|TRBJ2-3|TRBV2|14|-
TGTGCCAGCACCAGCCTTTGGGGCACAGATACGCAGTATTTT
CASTSLWGTDTQYF
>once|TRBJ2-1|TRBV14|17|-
TGTGCCAGCAGCCAAGCGAGGGGGTTGAGCTCCTACAATGAGCAGTTCTTC
CASSQARGLSSYNEQFF
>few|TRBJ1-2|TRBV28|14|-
TGTGCCAGCAGTTTCCTCGGGCAGGGCTATGGCTACACCTTC
CASSFLGQGYGYTF
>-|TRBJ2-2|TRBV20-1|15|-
TGCAGTGCTAGAGATCAGGGACCCTCGGCCGGGGAGCTGTTTTTT
CSARDQGPSAGELFF
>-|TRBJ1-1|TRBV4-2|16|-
TGTGCCAGCAGCCAAGGCACAGACAGTTCTAACACTGAAGCTTTCTTT
CASSQGTDSSNTEAFF
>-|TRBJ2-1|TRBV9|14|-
TGTGCCAGCAGCCCCGGAACCTTCCAAGGGGAGCAGTTCTTC
CASSPGTFQGEQFF
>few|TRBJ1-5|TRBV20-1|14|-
TGCAGTGCTAAGAGACGGTATAGCAATCAGCCCCAGCATTTT
CSAKRRYSNQPQHF
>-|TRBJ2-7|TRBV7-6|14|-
TGTGCCAGCAGCTCCAAGGGCCCGGGAAACGAGCAGTACTTC
CASSSKGPGNEQYF
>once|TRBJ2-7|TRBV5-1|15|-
TGCGCCAGCAGCTTGGAAGGGGCTGGGCTCGGCGAGCAGTACTTC
CASSLEGAGLGEQYF
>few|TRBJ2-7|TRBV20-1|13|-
TGCAGTGTCCGCACCCAGCAGAACTACGAGCAGTACTTC
CSVRTQQNYEQYF
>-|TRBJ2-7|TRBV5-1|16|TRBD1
TGCGCCAGCAGCTTAGGGGGCCAGCTAGGGAACTACGAGCAGTACTTC
CASSLGGQLGNYEQYF
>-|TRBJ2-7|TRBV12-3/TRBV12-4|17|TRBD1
TGTGCCAGCAGCCCTAACATGGGACAGGGAGGTTCCCGCGAGCAGTACTTC
CASSPNMGQGGSREQYF
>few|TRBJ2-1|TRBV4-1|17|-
TGCGCCAGCAGCCAAGATCGGCAGTCGGACGCCTACAATGAGCAGTTCTTC
CASSQDRQSDAYNEQFF
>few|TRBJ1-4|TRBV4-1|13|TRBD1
TGCGCCAGCAGCCAAGAAGGGGGCGAAAAACTGTTTTTT
CASSQEGGEKLFF
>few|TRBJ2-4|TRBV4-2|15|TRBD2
TGTGCCAGCAGCCAAGAGGGGCTAGCGGGGCACATTCAGTACTTC
CASSQEGLAGHIQYF
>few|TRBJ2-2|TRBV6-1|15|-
TGTGCCAGCAGTGAACAGCCAGGGTCCACCGGGGAGCTGTTTTTT
CASSEQPGSTGELFF
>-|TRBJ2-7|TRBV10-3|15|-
TGTGCCATCAGTGACCCGGGTATTGGTTCTTACGAGCAGTACTTC
CAISDPGIGSYEQYF
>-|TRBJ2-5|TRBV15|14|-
TGTGCCACCAGCAGGGGGTCCTTCCAAGAGACCCAGTACTTC
CATSRGSFQETQYF
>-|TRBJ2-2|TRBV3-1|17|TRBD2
TGTGCCAGCAGCCAGCCTACTAGCGGGGGGAACACCGGGGAGCTGTTTTTT
CASSQPTSGGNTGELFF
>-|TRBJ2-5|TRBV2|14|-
TGTGCCAGCAGTGAAACCAGGGCGCAAGAGACCCAGTACTTC
CASSETRAQETQYF
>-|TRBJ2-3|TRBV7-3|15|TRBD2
TGTGCCAGCAGCTTCGCCCAGCGGGGGGGAGATACGCAGTATTTT
CASSFAQRGGDTQYF
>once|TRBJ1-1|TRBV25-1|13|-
TGTGCCAGCGCGCCGCCGGGGACGACTGAAGCTTTCTTT
CASAPPGTTEAFF
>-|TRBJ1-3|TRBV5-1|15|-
TGCGCCAGCAGCTTGGCGACAGGCGCCGGAAACACCATATATTTT
CASSLATGAGNTIYF
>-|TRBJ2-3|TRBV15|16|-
TGTGCCACCAGCATGCGCGGGGTAGGCGGCACAGATACGCAGTATTTT
CATSMRGVGGTDTQYF
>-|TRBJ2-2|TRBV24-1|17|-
TGTGCCACCAGTGACCCCGCCAGGGGGGCGAGCACCGGGGAGCTGTTTTTT
CATSDPARGASTGELFF
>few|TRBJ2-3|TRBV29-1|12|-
TGCAGCGTTGAAGTCAGCACAGATACGCAGTATTTT
CSVEVSTDTQYF
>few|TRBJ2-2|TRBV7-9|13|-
TGTGCCAGCAGCCGCGACAGAATCGGGGAGCTGTTTTTT
CASSRDRIGELFF
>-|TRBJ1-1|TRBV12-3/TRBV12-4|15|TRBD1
TGTGCCAGCAGTAAGAAGACAGGGATTCAAGGTGAAGCTTTCTTT
CASSKKTGIQGEAFF
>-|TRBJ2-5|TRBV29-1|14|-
TGCAGCGTTGATTGGGTGGGGGAACGGGAGACCCAGTACTTC
CSVDWVGERETQYF
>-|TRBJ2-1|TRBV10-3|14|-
TGTGCCATCAGCCAGGGACCCGCCTTCGATGAGCAGTTCTTC
CAISQGPAFDEQFF
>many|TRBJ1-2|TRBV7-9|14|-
TGTGCCAGCAGCTTAGTAAACACCAACTATGGCTACACCTTC
CASSLVNTNYGYTF
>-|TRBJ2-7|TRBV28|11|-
TGTGCCAGTAGGTCGGTGGGGCCCCAGTACTTC
CASRSVGPQYF
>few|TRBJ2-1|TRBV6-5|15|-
TGTGCCAGCAGTTACTCGGTTGTACTGGAGGAGGACGGGTTCTTC
CASSYSVVLEEDGFF
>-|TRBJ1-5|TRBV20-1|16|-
TGCAGTGCCCCCCGTGCCAGGGGCTATAGCAATCAGCCCCAGCATTTT
CSAPRARGYSNQPQHF
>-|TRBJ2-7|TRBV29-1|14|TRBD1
TGCAGCGTTAGAGGGACAGGGTTGCACTACGAGCAGTACTTC
CSVRGTGLHYEQYF
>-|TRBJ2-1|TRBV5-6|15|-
TGTGCCAGCAGCCCCGGGACTCCCACCCTAGGGGAGCAGTTCTTC
CASSPGTPTLGEQFF
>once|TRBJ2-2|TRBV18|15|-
TGTGCCAGCTCACCACTAGCGGACCCCACCGGGGAGCTGTTTTTT
CASSPLADPTGELFF
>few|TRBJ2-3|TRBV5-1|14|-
TGCGCCAGCAGCTTTCTAGGGGACACAGATACGCAGTATTTT
CASSFLGDTDTQYF
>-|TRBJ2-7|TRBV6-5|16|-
TGTGCCAGCAGTTCTCAGCCCCGGGCCGGCGGGTGGGAGCAGTACTTC
CASSSQPRAGGWEQYF
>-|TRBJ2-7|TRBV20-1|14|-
TGCAGTGCTAGAGATTGGGGGGACATCTACGAGCAGTACTTC
CSARDWGDIYEQYF
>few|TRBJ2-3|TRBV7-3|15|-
TGTGCCAGCAGATTAGGTACAGCCCCGGGGGATACGCAGTATTTT
CASRLGTAPGDTQYF
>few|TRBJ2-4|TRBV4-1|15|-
TGCGCCAGCAGCCAAGTCCCAGGGGTACCGAACATTCAGTACTTC
CASSQVPGVPNIQYF
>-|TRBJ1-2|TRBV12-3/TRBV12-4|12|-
TGTGCCAGCAGCCGCACAGGGTCTGGCTACACCTTC
CASSRTGSGYTF
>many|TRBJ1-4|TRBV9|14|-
TGTGCCAGCAGCGTGGGAGGCGGTAATGAAAAACTGTTTTTT
CASSVGGGNEKLFF
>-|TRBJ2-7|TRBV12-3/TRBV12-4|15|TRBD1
TGTGCCAGCAGTTTTTCCCAGGGGGCCTTCTACGAGCAGTACTTC
CASSFSQGAFYEQYF
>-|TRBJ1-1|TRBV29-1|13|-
TGCAGCGTTCGTGGAGCTTTCTCCACTGAAGCTTTCTTT
CSVRGAFSTEAFF
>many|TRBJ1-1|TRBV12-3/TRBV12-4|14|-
TGTGCCAGCATTCCGACAGGACTAAACACTGAAGCTTTCTTT
CASIPTGLNTEAFF
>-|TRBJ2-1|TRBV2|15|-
TGTGCCAGCAGTGCCCTCCAGTTGATGGGCAGTGAGCAGTTCTTC
CASSALQLMGSEQFF
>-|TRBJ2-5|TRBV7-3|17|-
TGTGCCAGCAGCTCCACGGGAGTATCAATTCCGCAAGAGACCCAGTACTTC
CASSSTGVSIPQETQYF
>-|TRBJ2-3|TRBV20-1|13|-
TGCAGGGGGGTCACAGGGTTCGCAGATACGCAGTATTTT
CRGVTGFADTQYF
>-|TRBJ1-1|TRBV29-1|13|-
TGCAGCGTCTCCGACAGCTTGAACACTGAAGCTTTCTTT
CSVSDSLNTEAFF
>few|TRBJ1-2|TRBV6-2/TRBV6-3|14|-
TGTGCCAGCAGCCGCACGGCGGGTTCAAAGGGCTACACCTTC
CASSRTAGSKGYTF